This T cell receptor beta chain derives from a study of blood T cell repertoires in COVID-19. Study summary: T cells, B-cell-depleted T cells, or PBMCs provided the cDNA or gDNA that served as material.

Repertoires were generated with immunoSEQ multiplex PCR, while TCRdb's copy carries only in-frame clones and drops some. The table includes 280,000 or so clones, around 90% detected once. This CDR3 is 16 amino acids long. V lost 2 bases and J lost 4, with 15 bases in between. Germline V gives CDR1 MNHNY, CDR2 SVGAGI (reference sequence). Clinical history reported by participants formed the basis on which cohorts were assigned. The specimen was PBMCs or T cells enriched from blood (not recorded which). This clonotype originated in a woman younger than 35 with acute COVID-19. The chain recombines TRBV6-6 with TRBJ1-3, with D maybe TRBD1 (5 bases). In DNA, the CDR3 is TGTGCCAGCAGTTACGGGGCCGCTCCGGCCGGAAACACCATATATTTT. Translation gives CASSYGAAPAGNTIYF.